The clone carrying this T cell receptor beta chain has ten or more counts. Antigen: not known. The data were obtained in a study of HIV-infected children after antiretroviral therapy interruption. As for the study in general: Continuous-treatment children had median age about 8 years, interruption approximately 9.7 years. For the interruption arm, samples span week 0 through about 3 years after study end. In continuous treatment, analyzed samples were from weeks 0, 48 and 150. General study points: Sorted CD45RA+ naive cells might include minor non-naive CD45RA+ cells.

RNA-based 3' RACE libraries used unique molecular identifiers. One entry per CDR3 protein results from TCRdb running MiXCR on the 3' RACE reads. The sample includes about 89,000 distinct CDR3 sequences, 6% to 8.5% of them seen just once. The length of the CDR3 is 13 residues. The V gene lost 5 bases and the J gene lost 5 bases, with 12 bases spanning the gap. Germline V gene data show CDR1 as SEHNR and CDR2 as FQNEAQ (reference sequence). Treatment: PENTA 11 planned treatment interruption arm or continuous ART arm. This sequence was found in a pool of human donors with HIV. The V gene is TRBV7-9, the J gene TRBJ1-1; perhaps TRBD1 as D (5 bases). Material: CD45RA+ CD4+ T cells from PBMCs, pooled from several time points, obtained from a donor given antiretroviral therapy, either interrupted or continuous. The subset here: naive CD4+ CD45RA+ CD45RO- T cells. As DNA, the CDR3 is TGTGCCAGCAGCATTGGGGGGGGAACTGAAGCTTTCTTT. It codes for CASSIGGGTEAFF.